This TCR beta chain is drawn from a study of blood T cells in healthy people across ages. On the study more broadly: Roughly one uniquely barcoded beta molecule per two T cells was captured.

Overall study results and limits: The recorded TCR beta diversity per million T cells decreased in a roughly linear manner with age.

The V and J ends lost 4 bases and 13 bases, in that order; junction bases with no gene match: 6. The CDR3 sequence is 12 residues long. Germline assignment: CDR1 SQVTM and CDR2 ANQGSEA. Primers used in a second PCR of roughly 6 to 11 cycles were a sample-barcoded 5' primer and a J-beta primer mix. TCRdb processed the 5' RACE reads anew with MiXCR; each CDR3 protein has one entry. The sample holds roughly 860,000 distinct CDR3 sequences, under 80% seen once. About this clonotype: Its antigen is undetermined. Being one base from a much bigger clone, this may be a read error.

The receptor was isolated from a man between 25 and 39 years old in good health. This sequence joins TRBV29-1 and TRBJ2-1; 11 bases match TRBD1. Sequences were obtained from blood. The CDR3 bases are TGCAGCGTTGCGGACAGGGGGCAGACCCAGTTCTTC. Encoded protein: CSVADRGQTQFF.